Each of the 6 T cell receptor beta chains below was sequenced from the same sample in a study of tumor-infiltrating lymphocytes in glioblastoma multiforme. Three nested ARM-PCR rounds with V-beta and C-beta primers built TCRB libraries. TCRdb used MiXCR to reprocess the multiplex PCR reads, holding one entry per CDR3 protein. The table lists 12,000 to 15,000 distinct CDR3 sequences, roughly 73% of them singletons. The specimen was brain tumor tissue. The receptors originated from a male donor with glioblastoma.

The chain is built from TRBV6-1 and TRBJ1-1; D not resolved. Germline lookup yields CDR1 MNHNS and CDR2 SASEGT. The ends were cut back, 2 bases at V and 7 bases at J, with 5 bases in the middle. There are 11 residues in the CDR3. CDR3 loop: CASSEFSEAFF. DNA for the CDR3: TGTGCCAGCAGTGAATTCAGTGAAGCTTTCTTT.

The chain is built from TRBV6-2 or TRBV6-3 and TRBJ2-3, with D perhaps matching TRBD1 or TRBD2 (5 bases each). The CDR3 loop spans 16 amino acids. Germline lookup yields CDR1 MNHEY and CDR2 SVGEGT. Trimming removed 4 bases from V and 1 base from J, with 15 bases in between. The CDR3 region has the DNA TGTGCCAGCAGTTCCGAACCCGGGGCCCGCACAGATACGCAGTATTTT. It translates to CASSSEPGARTDTQYF.

The CDR3 loop reads CASSQKRSTYEQYF. DNA of the CDR3: TGTGCCAGCAGTCAAAAGCGGTCTACCTACGAGCAGTACTTC. The chain employs TRBV6-2 or TRBV6-3 and TRBJ2-7, with D perhaps TRBD2 (5 bases). This CDR3 has 14 amino acids. From germline, CDR1 is MNHEY and CDR2 SVGEGT. V was pared by 5 bases and J by 2 bases, with 13 bases between.

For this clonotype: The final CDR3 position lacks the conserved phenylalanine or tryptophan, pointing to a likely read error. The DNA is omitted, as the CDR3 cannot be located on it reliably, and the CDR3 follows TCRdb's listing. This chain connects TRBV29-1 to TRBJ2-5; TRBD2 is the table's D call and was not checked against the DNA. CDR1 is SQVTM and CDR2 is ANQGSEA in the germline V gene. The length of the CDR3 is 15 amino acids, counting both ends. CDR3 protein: CSVEPTSVRLETQYV.

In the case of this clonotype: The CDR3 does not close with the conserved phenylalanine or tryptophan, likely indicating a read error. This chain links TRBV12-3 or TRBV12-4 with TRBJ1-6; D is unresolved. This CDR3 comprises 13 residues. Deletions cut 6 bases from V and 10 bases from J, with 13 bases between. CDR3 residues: CASSTSRRSPLHL. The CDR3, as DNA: TGTGCCAGCAGCACCTCCAGGAGGTCACCCCTCCACTTG.

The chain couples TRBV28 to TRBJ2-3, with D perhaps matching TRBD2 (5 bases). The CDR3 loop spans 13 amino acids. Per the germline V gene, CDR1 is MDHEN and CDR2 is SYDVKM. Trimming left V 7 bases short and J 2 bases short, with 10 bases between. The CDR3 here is CASMKDFTDTQYF. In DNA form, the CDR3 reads TGTGCCAGCATGAAGGACTTCACAGATACGCAGTATTTT.